The source of this T cell receptor (beta chain) is a study of blood T cells in healthy people across ages. General study findings and limits: Older age coincided with a roughly linear decline in TCR beta diversity per million T cells. Leaving the PBMCs unsorted stopped any conclusive comparison of naive versus antigen-experienced cells.

A remark on this clonotype: Its specificity is unknown.

The second PCR ran roughly 7 to 11 cycles with a sample-barcoded 5' primer and J-beta primers. TCRdb recomputed calls from the 5' RACE reads with MiXCR, one row per CDR3 protein. The sample lists some 1.1 million distinct CDR3 sequences, 35% to 40% occurring once. The V end was cut by 11 bases, the J end by 0 bases, with 13 bases between. This CDR3 region has 13 residues. CDR1 MDHEN and CDR2 SYDVKM come from the germline V gene. The origin of this receptor is a man between 18 and 29 years old in good health. Sequenced: blood. The rearrangement links TRBV28 to TRBJ1-2; perhaps TRBD1 as D (6 bases). CDR3 nucleotide sequence: TGTGCCGCATCCGGGACACCTAACTATGGCTACACCTTC. It is translated as CAASGTPNYGYTF.